Listed below are T cell receptor beta chains from one sample, sequenced in a study of T-cell reconstitution after alpha-beta-depleted transplantation in children. In TCRdb, the PCR reads were re-called with MiXCR into one record per CDR3 protein. This sample has about 230,000 distinct CDR3 sequences, with about 9.5% found just once. Specimen: PBMCs from the stem cell graft donor, collected from the stem cell graft. These receptors were collected from a human donor who donated a stem cell graft to a child with acute lymphoblastic leukemia. Each CDR3 is given with its conserved first and last residue. Each record gives: J gene, D gene, clone size, V gene, CDR3 protein, CDR3 DNA. The D gene is left open where the match is weak. Size is stated for part of the rows, as once, few or many counts, or as a class when the clone is expanded.

TRBJ2-3 TRBD2 - TRBV7-8 CASSFGGTADTQYF TGTGCCAGCAGCTTCGGGGGGACCGCAGATACGCAGTATTTT
TRBJ1-1 TRBD1 many TRBV5-5 CASSTNYRGTEAFF TGTGCCAGCAGCACCAATTACAGGGGCACTGAAGCTTTCTTT
TRBJ2-1 - many TRBV3-1 CASSLPSGGFEQFF TGTGCCAGCAGCCTGCCATCGGGGGGCTTTGAGCAGTTCTTC
TRBJ2-5 TRBD2 - TRBV27 CASSPADGGGETQYF TGTGCCAGCAGTCCAGCCGACGGGGGAGGGGAGACCCAGTACTTC
TRBJ1-1 - few TRBV29-1 CSVESPRGMTLAFF TGCAGCGTTGAATCCCCGAGGGGAATGACTTTGGCTTTCTTT
TRBJ1-1 - few TRBV6-2/TRBV6-3 CASSHGADTEAFF TGTGCCAGCTCCCATGGGGCCGACACTGAAGCTTTCTTT
TRBJ2-2 - - TRBV5-1 CASSLDTPDTGELFF TGCGCCAGCAGCCTAGATACCCCGGACACCGGGGAGCTGTTTTTT
TRBJ2-5 - few TRBV9 CASSVAGLETQYF TGTGCCAGCAGCGTAGCGGGACTAGAGACCCAGTACTTC
TRBJ1-6 - few TRBV7-6 CASSPRGVNSPLHF TGTGCCAGCAGCCCTAGAGGGGTTAATTCACCCCTCCACTTT
TRBJ2-5 - few TRBV7-8 CASSPRPREWETQYF TGTGCCAGCAGCCCCCGGCCTAGGGAGTGGGAGACCCAGTACTTC
TRBJ1-2 - few TRBV5-1 CASSFSGREDYGYTF TGCGCCAGCAGCTTCTCGGGCCGAGAGGACTATGGCTACACCTTC
TRBJ2-1 - - TRBV29-1 CSVDIYEQFF TGCAGCGTTGATATTTATGAGCAGTTCTTC
TRBJ2-2 - - TRBV4-3 CASSQGAGDTGELFF TGCGCCAGCAGCCAAGGGGCAGGGGACACCGGGGAGCTGTTTTTT
TRBJ2-3 TRBD1 few TRBV5-1 CASSLRTGTGDTQYF TGCGCCAGCAGCTTAAGGACAGGGACGGGGGATACGCAGTATTTT
TRBJ2-1 TRBD2 - TRBV6-2/TRBV6-3 CASSFRGGAYNEQFF TGTGCCAGCAGTTTCCGCGGGGGGGCCTACAATGAGCAGTTCTTC
TRBJ2-7 TRBD1 - TRBV12-3/TRBV12-4 CASSLGSGQGVHEQYF TGTGCCAGCAGTTTAGGTTCAGGACAGGGGGTCCACGAGCAGTACTTC
TRBJ1-1 - - TRBV18 CASSLKESGSEAFF TGTGCCAGCTCACTTAAAGAGAGCGGATCTGAAGCTTTCTTT
TRBJ2-1 - many TRBV5-1 CASSLAGDTYNEQFF TGCGCCAGCAGCTTGGCGGGCGACACCTACAATGAGCAGTTCTTC
TRBJ1-1 - many TRBV29-1 CSVEVQSTEAFF TGCAGCGTTGAAGTCCAATCTACTGAAGCTTTCTTT
TRBJ2-1 TRBD2 few TRBV9 CASSLTASGGLGNEQFF TGTGCCAGCAGCCTCACCGCTAGCGGGGGTCTGGGGAATGAGCAGTTCTTC